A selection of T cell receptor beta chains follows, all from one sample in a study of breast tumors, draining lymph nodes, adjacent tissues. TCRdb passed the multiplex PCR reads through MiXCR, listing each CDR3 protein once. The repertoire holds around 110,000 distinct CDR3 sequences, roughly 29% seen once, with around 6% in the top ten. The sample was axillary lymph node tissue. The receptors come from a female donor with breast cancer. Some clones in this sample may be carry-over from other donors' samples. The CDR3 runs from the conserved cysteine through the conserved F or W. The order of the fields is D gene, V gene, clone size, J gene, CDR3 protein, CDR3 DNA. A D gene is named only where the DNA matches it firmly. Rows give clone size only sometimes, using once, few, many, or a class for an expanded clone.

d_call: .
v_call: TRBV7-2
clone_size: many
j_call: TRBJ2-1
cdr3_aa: CASSTLRNSYNEQFF
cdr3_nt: TGTGCCAGCAGCACCCTCAGGAACTCCTACAATGAGCAGTTCTTC

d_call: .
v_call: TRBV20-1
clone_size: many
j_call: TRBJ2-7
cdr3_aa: CSAKGPVSSSEQYF
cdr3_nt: TGCAGTGCTAAAGGGCCCGTCAGCTCCTCCGAGCAGTACTTC

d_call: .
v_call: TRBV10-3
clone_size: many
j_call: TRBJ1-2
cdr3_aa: CAINSYTRDGYTF
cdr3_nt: TGTGCCATCAATAGTTACACACGGGATGGCTACACCTTC

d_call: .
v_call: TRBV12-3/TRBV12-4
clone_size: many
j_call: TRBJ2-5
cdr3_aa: CASSLPGEETQYF
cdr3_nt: TGTGCCAGCAGTTTGCCAGGGGAGGAGACCCAGTACTTC

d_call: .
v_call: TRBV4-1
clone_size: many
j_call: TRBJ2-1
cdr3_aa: CASSQDRGYVFNEQFF
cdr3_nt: TGCGCCAGCAGCCAAGATCGAGGGTACGTTTTCAATGAGCAGTTCTTC

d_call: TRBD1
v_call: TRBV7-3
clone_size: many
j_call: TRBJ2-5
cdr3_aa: CASSKGQGETQYF
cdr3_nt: TGTGCCAGCAGTAAAGGACAGGGCGAGACCCAGTACTTC

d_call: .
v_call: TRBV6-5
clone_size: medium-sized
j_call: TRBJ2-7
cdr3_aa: CASSYGQESEQYF
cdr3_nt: TGTGCCAGCAGTTACGGGCAAGAATCGGAGCAGTACTTC

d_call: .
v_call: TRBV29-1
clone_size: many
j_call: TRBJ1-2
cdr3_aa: CSVGGEARGYTF
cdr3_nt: TGCAGCGTTGGAGGGGAGGCACGGGGCTACACCTTC

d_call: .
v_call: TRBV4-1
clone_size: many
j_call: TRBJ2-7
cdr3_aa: CASSQAIKRVPYEQYF
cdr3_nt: TGCGCCAGCAGCCAAGCCATTAAACGGGTTCCCTACGAGCAGTACTTC

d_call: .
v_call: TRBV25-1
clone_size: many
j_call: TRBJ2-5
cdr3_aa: CASRRGGEETQYF
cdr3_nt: TGTGCCAGCAGGAGAGGGGGGGAAGAGACCCAGTACTTC

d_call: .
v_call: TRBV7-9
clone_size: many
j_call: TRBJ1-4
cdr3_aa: CASSLQGEKLFF
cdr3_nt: TGTGCCAGCAGCTTACAGGGTGAAAAACTGTTTTTT

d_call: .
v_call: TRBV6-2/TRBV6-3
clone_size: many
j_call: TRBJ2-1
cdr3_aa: CASTTNNEQFF
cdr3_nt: TGTGCCAGTACAACTAACAATGAGCAGTTCTTC

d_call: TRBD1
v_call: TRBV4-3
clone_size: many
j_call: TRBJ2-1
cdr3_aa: CASSPTGIEQFF
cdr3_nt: TGCGCCAGCAGCCCGACAGGGATCGAGCAGTTCTTC

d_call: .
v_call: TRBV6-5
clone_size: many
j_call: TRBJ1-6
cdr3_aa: CASSHSYPGSLRSPLHF
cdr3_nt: TGTGCCAGCAGTCACTCGTACCCAGGAAGCCTTAGGTCACCCCTCCACTTT

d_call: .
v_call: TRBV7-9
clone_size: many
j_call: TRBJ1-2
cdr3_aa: CASSFQSTGNYGYTF
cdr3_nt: TGTGCCAGCAGCTTTCAGTCTACGGGTAACTATGGCTACACCTTC

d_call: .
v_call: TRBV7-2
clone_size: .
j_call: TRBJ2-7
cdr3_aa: CASSIYLCSVVGQGYEQYF
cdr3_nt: .

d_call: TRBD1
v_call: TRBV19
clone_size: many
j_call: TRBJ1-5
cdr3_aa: CASSSRQGASNQPQHF
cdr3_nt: TGTGCCAGTAGTTCTCGACAGGGGGCCAGCAATCAGCCCCAGCATTTT

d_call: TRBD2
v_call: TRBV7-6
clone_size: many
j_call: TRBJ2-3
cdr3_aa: CASSLEGGGAPDTQYF
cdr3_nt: TGTGCCAGCAGCTTAGAAGGCGGGGGGGCACCCGATACGCAGTATTTT

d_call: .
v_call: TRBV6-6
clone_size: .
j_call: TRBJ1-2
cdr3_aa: CASAEKGAGGYTF
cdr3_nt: TGTGCCAGCGCCGAGAAGGGTGCGGGTGGCTACACCTTC

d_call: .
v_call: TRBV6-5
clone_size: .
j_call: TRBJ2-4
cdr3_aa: CASSHSQKAKNIQYF
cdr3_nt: TGTGCCAGCAGTCACTCCCAGAAAGCCAAAAACATTCAGTACTTC

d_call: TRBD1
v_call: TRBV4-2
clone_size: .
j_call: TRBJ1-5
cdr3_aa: CASSLAGTGVVNQPQHF
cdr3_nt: TGTGCCAGCAGCCTAGCTGGGACAGGGGTTGTCAATCAGCCCCAGCATTTT

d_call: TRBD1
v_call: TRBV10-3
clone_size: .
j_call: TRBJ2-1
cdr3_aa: CAIRMGGTGANEQFF
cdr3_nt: TGTGCCATCAGGATGGGAGGGACAGGGGCAAATGAGCAATTCTTC

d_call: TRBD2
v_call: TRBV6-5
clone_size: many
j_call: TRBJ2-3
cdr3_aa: CASKASGNTDTQYF
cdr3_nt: TGTGCCAGCAAGGCTAGCGGGAACACAGATACGCAGTATTTT

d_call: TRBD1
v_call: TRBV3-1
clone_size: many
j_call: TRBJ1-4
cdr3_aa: CASSQTGGIANEKLFF
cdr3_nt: TGTGCCAGCAGCCAAACAGGGGGTATAGCTAATGAAAAACTGTTTTTT

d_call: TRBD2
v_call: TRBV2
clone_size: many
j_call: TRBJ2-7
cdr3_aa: CASNVIGGRGGEQYF
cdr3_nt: TGTGCCAGCAATGTGATCGGCGGGAGGGGGGGCGAGCAGTACTTC

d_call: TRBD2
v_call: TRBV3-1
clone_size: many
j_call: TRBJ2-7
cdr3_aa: CASSQEGLAGPYEQYF
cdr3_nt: TGTGCCAGCAGCCAAGAGGGACTAGCGGGACCCTACGAGCAGTACTTC

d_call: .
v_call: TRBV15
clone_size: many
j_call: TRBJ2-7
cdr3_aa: CATSRGRVINEQYF
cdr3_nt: TGTGCCACCAGCAGAGGGAGGGTAATCAACGAGCAGTACTTC

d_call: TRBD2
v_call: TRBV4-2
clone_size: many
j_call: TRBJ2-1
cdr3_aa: CASSPTISGGAYNEQFF
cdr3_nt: TGTGCCAGCAGCCCAACGATCAGCGGGGGGGCCTACAATGAGCAGTTCTTC

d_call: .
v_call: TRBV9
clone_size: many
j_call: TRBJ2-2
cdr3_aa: CASSETRGRATGELFF
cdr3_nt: TGTGCCAGCAGTGAGACAAGGGGTAGGGCCACCGGGGAGCTGTTTTTT

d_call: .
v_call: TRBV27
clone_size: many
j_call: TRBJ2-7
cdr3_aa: CASMYHGEQYF
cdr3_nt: TGTGCCAGCATGTACCACGGCGAGCAGTACTTC

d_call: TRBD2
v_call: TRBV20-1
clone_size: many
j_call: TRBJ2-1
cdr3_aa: CSALPLWRENHEQFF
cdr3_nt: TGCAGTGCTCTACCCCTGTGGCGGGAGAACCATGAGCAGTTCTTC